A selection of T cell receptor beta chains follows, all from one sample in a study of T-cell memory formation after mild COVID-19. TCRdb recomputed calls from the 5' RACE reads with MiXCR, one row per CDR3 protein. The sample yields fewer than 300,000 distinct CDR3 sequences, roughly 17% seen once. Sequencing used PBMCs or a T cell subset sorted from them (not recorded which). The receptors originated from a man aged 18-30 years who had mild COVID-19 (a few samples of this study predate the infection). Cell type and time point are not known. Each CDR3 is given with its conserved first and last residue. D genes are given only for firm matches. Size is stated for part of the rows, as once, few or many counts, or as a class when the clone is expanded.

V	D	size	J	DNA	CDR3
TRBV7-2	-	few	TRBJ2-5	TGTGCCAGCAGCTTAACACCTAGGATGGGGGAGACCCAGTACTTC	CASSLTPRMGETQYF
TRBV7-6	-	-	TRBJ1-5	TGTGCCAGCAGCTTAGCGCCGGATACAGGCGGCCAGCCCCAGCATTTT	CASSLAPDTGGQPQHF
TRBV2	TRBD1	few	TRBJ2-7	TGTGCCAGCAGTGCCGACAGGGGGCCGGGCGAGCAGTACTTC	CASSADRGPGEQYF
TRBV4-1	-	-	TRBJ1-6	TGCGCCAGCAGCCAAGATAATCGGGGTGTTAATTCACACCTCCACTTT	CASSQDNRGVNSHLHF
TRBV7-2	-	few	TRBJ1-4	TGTGCCAGCAGCTTAGCCCGGGGACATTCACAAAAACTGTTTTTT	CASSLARGHSQKLFF
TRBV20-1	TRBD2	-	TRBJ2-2	TGCAGTGCAAGAGTCATGGGACTAGCGGGGGGAAACACCGGGGAGCTGTTTTTT	CSARVMGLAGGNTGELFF
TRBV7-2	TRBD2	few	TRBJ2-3	TGTGCCAGCAGCGTTCCGACTAGCCTTACAGATACGCAGTATTTT	CASSVPTSLTDTQYF
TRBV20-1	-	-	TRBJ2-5	TGCAGTGCTAGATTCCGCGGGGGCGAGACCCAGTACTTC	CSARFRGGETQYF
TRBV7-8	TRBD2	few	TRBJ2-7	TGTGCCAGCAGCCTCTTAAGGACTAGCGGGGTCGAGCAGTACTTC	CASSLLRTSGVEQYF
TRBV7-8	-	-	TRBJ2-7	TGTGCCAGCAGCTCTGCGGCGGCCGGCTACTACGAGCAGTACTTC	CASSSAAAGYYEQYF
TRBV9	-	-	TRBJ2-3	TGTGCCAGCAGCATGTATTCGGACACAGATACGCAGTATTTT	CASSMYSDTDTQYF
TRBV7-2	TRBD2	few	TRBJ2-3	TGTGCCAGCAGCCGATATGGACTAGAGATCACAGATACGCAGTATTTT	CASSRYGLEITDTQYF
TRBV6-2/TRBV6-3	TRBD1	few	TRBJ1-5	TGTGCCAGCAGTCCTTGGACAGGCCCCAATCAGCCCCAGCATTTT	CASSPWTGPNQPQHF
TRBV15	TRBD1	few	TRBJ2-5	TGTGCCACCAGCAGTTCCCGAGGACAGGGTGTGGAGACCCAGTACTTC	CATSSSRGQGVETQYF
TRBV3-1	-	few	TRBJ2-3	TGTGCCAGCAGCCAAGACGGGGGGCCGGCAGATACGCAGTATTTT	CASSQDGGPADTQYF
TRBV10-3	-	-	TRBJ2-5	TGTGCCATCAGTGACAGGGGAGAGACCCAGTACTTC	CAISDRGETQYF
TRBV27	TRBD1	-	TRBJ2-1	TGTGCCAGCAACAGGGGGGCTAGCGAGCTGTCCTACAATGAGCAGTTCTTC	CASNRGASELSYNEQFF
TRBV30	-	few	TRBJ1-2	TGTGCCTGCCTGGCGGGGACCCCCTATGGCTACACCTTC	CACLAGTPYGYTF
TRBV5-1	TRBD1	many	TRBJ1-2	TGCGCCAGCAGCTCAGAGACAGGGTTTCTTGGCTATGGCTACACCTTC	CASSSETGFLGYGYTF
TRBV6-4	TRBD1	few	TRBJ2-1	TGTGCCAGCAGAACCGGGACAGGGGGCGGTGAGCAGTTCTTC	CASRTGTGGGEQFF
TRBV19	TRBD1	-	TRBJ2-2	TGTGCCAGTAGTATAGGAGGGGGCAACACCGGGGAGCTGATTTTT	CASSIGGGNTGELIF
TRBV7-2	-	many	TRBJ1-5	TGTGCCAGCAGCTCGCTGACAGCGGGTCGGCAGCCCCAGCATTTT	CASSSLTAGRQPQHF
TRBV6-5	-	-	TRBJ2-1	TGTGCCAGCAGTTACGAGAGGTGGGGAATCAATGAGCAGTTCTTC	CASSYERWGINEQFF
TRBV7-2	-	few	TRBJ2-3	TGTGCCAGCAGATACAGGGGGGGAGCAGATACGCAGTATTTT	CASRYRGGADTQYF
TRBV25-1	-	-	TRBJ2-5	TGTGCCAGCAGTGGGCGCCAGGAGACCCAGTACTTC	CASSGRQETQYF
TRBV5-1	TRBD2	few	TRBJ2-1	TGCGCCAGCAGCTTCGGGACTAGCAGCGATGAGCAGTTCTTC	CASSFGTSSDEQFF
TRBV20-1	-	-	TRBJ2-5	TGCAGTGCGCCACCCCGAACAGCCGGCGGGGAGACCCAGTACTTC	CSAPPRTAGGETQYF
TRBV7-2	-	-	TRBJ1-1	TGTGCCAGCAGTTGGGACGACCCGTCGATAATCTTT	CASSWDDPSIIF
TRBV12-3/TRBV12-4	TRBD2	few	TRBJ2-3	TGTGCCAGCAGCACCCGGGAGACTAGCTGGGATACGCAGTATTTT	CASSTRETSWDTQYF
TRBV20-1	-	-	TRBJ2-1	TGCAGTGCAAATGGACTGGACTACAATGAGCAGTTCTTC	CSANGLDYNEQFF
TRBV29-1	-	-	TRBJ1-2	TGCAGCGTTGATGGGTTCTATGGCTACACCTTC	CSVDGFYGYTF
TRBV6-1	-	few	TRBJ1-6	TGTGCCAGCAGTCGTCCCGGGGGGATGTATAATTCACCCCTCCACTTT	CASSRPGGMYNSPLHF
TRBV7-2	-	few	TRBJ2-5	TGTGCCAGCAGCTTAGATGGGGCAGTGTACCAAGAGACCCAGTACTTC	CASSLDGAVYQETQYF
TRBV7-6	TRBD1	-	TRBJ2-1	TGTGCCAGCGCCTGGGGACAGGAATACAATGAGCAGTTCTTC	CASAWGQEYNEQFF
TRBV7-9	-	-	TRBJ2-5	TGTGCCAGCAGCACGCTTCGGGCTATTGCGGCGGGGGAGACCCAGTACTTC	CASSTLRAIAAGETQYF
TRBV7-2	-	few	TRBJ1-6	TGTGCCAGCAGCTTCCGGGTGAAAAATTCACCCCTCCACTTT	CASSFRVKNSPLHF
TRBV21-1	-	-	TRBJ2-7	TGTGCCAGCAGCAAAAAGGCACAGGGAAAATCCTACGAGCAGTACTTC	CASSKKAQGKSYEQYF
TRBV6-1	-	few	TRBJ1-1	TGTGCCAGCACGGGGGGTGAAGCTTTCTTT	CASTGGEAFF
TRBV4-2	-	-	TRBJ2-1	TGTGCCAGCAGTCAGCTACACGGGGGCCGGTACAATGAGCAGTTCTTC	CASSQLHGGRYNEQFF
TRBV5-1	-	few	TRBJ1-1	TGCGCCAGCAGCCTTGGGACGAGGAACACTGAAGCTTTCTTT	CASSLGTRNTEAFF
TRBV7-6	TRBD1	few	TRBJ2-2	TGTGCCAGCAGGACAGGGGGTCCTGAAATCTCCGGGGAGCTGTTTTTT	CASRTGGPEISGELFF
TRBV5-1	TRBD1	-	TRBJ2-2	TGCGCCAGCAACGAACAGGGGGTTAACACCGGGGAGCTGTTTTTT	CASNEQGVNTGELFF
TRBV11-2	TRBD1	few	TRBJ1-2	TGTGCCAGCAGCTCCTCGATTGGACAGGGTCGCTACACCTTC	CASSSSIGQGRYTF
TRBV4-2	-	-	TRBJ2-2	TGTGCCAGCAGCCAAGAAGTCCGGGGGTCCGGGGAGCTGTTTTTT	CASSQEVRGSGELFF
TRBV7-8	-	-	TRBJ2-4	TGTGCCAGCAGCTTACAGGGCAGAGCCAAAAACATTCAGTACTTC	CASSLQGRAKNIQYF
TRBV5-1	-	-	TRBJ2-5	TGCGCCAGCAGCTTAGGATGGGCCCGAGAGACCCAGTACTTC	CASSLGWARETQYF
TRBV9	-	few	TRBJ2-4	TGTGCCAGCAGCCTGCAGGGGGAGGATTGGATTCAGTACTTC	CASSLQGEDWIQYF
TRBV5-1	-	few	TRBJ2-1	TGCGCCAGCAGCCCGCGGACAGCTTACTACAATGAGCAGTTCTTC	CASSPRTAYYNEQFF
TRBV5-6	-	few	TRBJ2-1	TGTGCCAGCAGCTTGGTGCGTGAGCAGTTCTTC	CASSLVREQFF
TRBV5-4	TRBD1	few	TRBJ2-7	TGTGCCAGCAGGCCCGGGACAGGGGACTACGAGCAGTACTTC	CASRPGTGDYEQYF